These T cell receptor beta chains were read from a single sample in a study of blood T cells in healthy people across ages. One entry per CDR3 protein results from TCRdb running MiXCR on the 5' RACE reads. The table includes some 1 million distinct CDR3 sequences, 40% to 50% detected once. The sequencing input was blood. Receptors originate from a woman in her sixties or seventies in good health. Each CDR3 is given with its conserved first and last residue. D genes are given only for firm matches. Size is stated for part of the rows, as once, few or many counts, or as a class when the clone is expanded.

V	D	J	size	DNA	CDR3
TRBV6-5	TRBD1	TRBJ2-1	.	TGTGCCAGCACGGGACAGGGGATTCAGTTCTTC	CASTGQGIQFF
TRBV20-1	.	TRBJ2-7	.	TGCAGTGCTACCCAGGGTAAAAGAAACGAGCAGTACTTC	CSATQGKRNEQYF
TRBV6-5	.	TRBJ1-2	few	TGTGCCAGCAGTTACGAGGAGAGTTATGGCTACACCTTC	CASSYEESYGYTF
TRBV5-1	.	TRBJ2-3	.	TGCGCCAGCAGCTGGTCGGGATCCACGGCAGATACGCAGTATTTT	CASSWSGSTADTQYF
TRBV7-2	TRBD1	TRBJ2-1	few	TGTGCCAGCAGCTACGGCTCTGGGGGACAGAGGGAGCAGTTCTTC	CASSYGSGGQREQFF
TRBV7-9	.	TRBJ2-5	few	TGTGCCAGCAGCTCTAATTCCCCGGGGGACGTCCTAGCGCTCAAGACCCAGTACTTC	CASSSNSPGDVLALKTQYF
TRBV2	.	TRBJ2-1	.	TGTGCCAGCACCCGGGAGAGGTCCTACAATGAGCAGTTCTTC	CASTRERSYNEQFF
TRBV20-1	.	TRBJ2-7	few	TGCAGTGCTAGAGTCCTTGCTGGTCCCTACGAGCAGTACTTC	CSARVLAGPYEQYF
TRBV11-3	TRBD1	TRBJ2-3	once	TGTGCCAGCAGCCCTTGGACAGGGCCGGTCACAGATACGCAGTATTTT	CASSPWTGPVTDTQYF
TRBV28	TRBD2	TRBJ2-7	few	TGTGCCAGCAGTTCTCGGGGGGGTCTGTACGAGCAGTACTTC	CASSSRGGLYEQYF
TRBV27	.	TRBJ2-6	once	TGTGCCAGCAAAACAGGGACACCTTCTGGGGCCAACGTCCTGACTTTC	CASKTGTPSGANVLTF
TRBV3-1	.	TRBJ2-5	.	TGTGCCAGCAGCGAAGTCTCCTACAATGAGCAGTACTTC	CASSEVSYNEQYF
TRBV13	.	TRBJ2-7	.	TGTGCCAGCAGCGGTGGGGGAGCGCCGACCTACGAGCAGTACTTC	CASSGGGAPTYEQYF
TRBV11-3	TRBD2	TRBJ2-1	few	TGTGCCAGCAGCCCGCGGACTAGCGGGAGGGACAATGAGCAGTTCTTC	CASSPRTSGRDNEQFF
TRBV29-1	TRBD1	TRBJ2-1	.	TGCAGCGTTCAGCGGACAGGGTGGGCGGACAATGAGCAGTTCTTC	CSVQRTGWADNEQFF
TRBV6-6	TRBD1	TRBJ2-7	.	TGTGCCAGCAGCGGACAGGGGGCGTCTAGCTCCTACGAGCAGTACTTC	CASSGQGASSSYEQYF
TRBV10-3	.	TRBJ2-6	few	TGTGCCATCAGTGAGTCGAATCCTGGGGCCAACGTCCTGACTTTC	CAISESNPGANVLTF
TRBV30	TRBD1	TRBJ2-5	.	TGTGCCTGGAGTGTCGGGACAGGGAGAGAGACCCAGTACTTC	CAWSVGTGRETQYF
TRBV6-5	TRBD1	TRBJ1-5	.	TGTGCCAGCAGGTTGACAGGGGAAAATCAGCCCCAGCATTTT	CASRLTGENQPQHF
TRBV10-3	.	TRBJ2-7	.	TGTGCCATCAGTGGGGGGGCACGGGGGGCTCTATACGAGCAGTACTTC	CAISGGARGALYEQYF
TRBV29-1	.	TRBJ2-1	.	TGCAGCGTTGCTATTGGGGGAGGGGGCATCTCCTACAATGAGCAGTTCTTC	CSVAIGGGGISYNEQFF
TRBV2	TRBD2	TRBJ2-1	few	TGTGCCAGCAGTGAAGAGACTAGCGGGTTCTACAATGAGCAGTTCTTC	CASSEETSGFYNEQFF
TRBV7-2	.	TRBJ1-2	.	TGTGCCAGCAGCGTGAGCAGGGCCCGGGGCTACACCTTC	CASSVSRARGYTF
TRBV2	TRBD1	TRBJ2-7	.	TGTGCCAGCAGTTATACAGGGGGCCTGGACGAGCAGTACTTC	CASSYTGGLDEQYF
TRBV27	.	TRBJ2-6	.	TGTGCCAGCAGTTTAGGGTTCAATCCTGCTGGGGTCAACGTCCTGACTTTC	CASSLGFNPAGVNVLTF
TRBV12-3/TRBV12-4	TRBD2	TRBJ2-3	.	TGTGCCAGCAGTTCCAGCGGGAGGGCCAATACGCAGTATTTT	CASSSSGRANTQYF
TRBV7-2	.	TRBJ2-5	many	TGTGCCAGCAGCTTAAGTGGGAAATCGGGGACCCAGTACTTC	CASSLSGKSGTQYF
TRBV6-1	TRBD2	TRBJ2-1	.	TGTGCCAGCAGTCCCCTAGCGGTGCGGAGCTCCTACAATGAGCAGTTCTTC	CASSPLAVRSSYNEQFF
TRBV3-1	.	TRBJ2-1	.	TGTGCCAGCCGCGCCTCTAGCGCGGAGCAGTTCTTC	CASRASSAEQFF
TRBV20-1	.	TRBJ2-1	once	TGCAGTGCTAGAAAGGGATCGACTAGTCCAATGAGTCCGTTCTTC	CSARKGSTSPMSPFF
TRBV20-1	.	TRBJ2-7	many	TGCAGTGCTAGCCCCTTTCAGACAGGCAGCTCCTACGAGCAGTACTTC	CSASPFQTGSSYEQYF
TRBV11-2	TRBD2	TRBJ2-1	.	TGTGCCAGCAACTTTCCCCTCGGGGGGGCGACTAACAATGAGCAGGTCTTC	CASNFPLGGATNNEQVF
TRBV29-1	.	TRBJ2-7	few	TGCAGCGTTGGGTTCGGGAGATTATACGAGCAGTACTTC	CSVGFGRLYEQYF
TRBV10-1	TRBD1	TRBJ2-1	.	TGCGCCAGCAGTGATGGACAGGTTTTTGATAGCCAGTTCTTC	CASSDGQVFDSQFF
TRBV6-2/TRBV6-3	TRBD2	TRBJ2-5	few	TGTGCCAGCAGTTACCCCACTAGCGGTCGGGAGACCCAGTACTTC	CASSYPTSGRETQYF
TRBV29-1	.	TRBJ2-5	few	TGCAGCGTTGAAGTGCCACGCAGGGGCCAAGAGACCCAGTACTTC	CSVEVPRRGQETQYF
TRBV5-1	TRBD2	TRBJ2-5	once	TGCGCCAGCAGCTTGGGACTAGCGGGAGTCCAAGAGGCCCAGTACTTC	CASSLGLAGVQEAQYF
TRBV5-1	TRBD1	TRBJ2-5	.	TGCGCCAGCAGCTCGGGACAGGGTTTTGACAATGAGCAGTACTTC	CASSSGQGFDNEQYF
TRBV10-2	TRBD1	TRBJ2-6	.	TGCGCCAGCAGACCGACAGGGCAAGGGGCCAACGTCCTGACTTTC	CASRPTGQGANVLTF
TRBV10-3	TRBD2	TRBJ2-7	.	TGTGCCATCAGTGAGTCTGGCGGGAGAGGGTCCTACGAGCAGTACTTC	CAISESGGRGSYEQYF